The clone carrying this T cell receptor (beta chain) was observed a few times. The sample's time point: patch test 1, 2 weeks after DPC sensitization. Treatment in this sample: therapeutic diphenylcyclopropenone sensitization with weekly scalp DPC. From whole blood left unfractionated, total RNA was extracted. The sample originates from a study of human T cells and chemical hapten exposure. About the research overall: From small differences in pooled library volume came most of the variation in per-sample TCR yields.

It was the library that attached unique molecular identifiers to individual cDNA molecules. TCRdb used MiXCR to reprocess the RACE reads, holding one entry per CDR3 protein. This sample has around 160,000 distinct CDR3 sequences; about 14% occur once, and the top ten carry about 1.8%. The CDR3 runs to 12 residues. Germline assignment: CDR1 SQVTM and CDR2 ANQGSEA. V was pared by 0 bases and J by 4 bases, with 7 bases between. This TCR came from a woman aged 25-40 years with alopecia areata. Some clones in this sample may be carry-over from other donors' samples. The sample was whole blood, taken in connection with sensitization to the hapten diphenylcyclopropenone (DPC). The V call is TRBV29-1, the J call TRBJ2-7; D is unclear. The CDR3 bases are TGCAGCGTTGAAGATCTCAAGTACGAGCAGTACTTC. It yields the protein CSVEDLKYEQYF.